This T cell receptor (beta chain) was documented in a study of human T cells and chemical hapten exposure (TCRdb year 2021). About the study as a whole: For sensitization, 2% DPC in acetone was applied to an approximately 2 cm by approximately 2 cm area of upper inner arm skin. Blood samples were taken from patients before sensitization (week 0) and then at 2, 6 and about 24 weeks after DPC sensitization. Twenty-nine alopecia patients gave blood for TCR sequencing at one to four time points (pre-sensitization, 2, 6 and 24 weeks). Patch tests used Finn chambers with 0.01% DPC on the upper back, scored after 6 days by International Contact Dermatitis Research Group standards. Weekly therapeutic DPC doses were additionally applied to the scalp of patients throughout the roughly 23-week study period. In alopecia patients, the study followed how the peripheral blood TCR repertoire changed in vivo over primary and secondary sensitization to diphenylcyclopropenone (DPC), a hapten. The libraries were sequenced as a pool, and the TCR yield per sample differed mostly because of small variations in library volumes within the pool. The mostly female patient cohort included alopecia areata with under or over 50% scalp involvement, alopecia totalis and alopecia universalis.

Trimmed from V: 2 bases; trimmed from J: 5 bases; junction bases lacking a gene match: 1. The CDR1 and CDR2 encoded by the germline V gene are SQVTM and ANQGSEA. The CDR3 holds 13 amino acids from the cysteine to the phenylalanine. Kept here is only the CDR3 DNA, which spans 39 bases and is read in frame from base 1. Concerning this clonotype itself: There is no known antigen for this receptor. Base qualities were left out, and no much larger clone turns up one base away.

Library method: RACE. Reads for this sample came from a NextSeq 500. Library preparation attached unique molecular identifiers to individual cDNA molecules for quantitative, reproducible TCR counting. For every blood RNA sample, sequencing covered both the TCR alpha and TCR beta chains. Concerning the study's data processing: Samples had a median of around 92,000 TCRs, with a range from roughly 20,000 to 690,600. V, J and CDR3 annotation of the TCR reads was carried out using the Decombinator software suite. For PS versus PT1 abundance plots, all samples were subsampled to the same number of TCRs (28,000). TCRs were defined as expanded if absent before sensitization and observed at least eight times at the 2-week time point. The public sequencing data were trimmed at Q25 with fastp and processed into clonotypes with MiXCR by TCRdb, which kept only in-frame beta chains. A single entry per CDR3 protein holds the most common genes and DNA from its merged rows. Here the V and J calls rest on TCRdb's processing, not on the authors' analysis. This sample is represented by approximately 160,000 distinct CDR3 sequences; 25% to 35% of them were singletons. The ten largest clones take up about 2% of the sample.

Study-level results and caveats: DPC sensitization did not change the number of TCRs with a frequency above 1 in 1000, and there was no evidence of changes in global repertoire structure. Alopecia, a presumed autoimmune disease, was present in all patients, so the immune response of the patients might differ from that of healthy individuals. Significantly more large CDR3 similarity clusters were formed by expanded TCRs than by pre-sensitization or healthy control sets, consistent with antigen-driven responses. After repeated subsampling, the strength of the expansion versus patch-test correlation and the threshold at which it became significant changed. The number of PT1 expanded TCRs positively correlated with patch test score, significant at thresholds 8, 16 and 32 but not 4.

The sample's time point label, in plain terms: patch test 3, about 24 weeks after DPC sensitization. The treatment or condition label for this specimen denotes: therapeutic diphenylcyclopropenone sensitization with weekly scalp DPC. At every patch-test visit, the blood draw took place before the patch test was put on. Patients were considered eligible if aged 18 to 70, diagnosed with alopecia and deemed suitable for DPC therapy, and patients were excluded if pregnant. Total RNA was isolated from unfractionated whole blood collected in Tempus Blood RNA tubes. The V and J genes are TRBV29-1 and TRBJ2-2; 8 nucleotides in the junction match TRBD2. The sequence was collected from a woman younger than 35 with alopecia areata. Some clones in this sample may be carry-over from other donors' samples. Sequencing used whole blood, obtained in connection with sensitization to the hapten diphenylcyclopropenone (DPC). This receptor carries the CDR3 CSVEPSGTGELFF. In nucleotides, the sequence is TGCAGCGTTGAACCTAGCGGGACCGGGGAGCTGTTTTTT.